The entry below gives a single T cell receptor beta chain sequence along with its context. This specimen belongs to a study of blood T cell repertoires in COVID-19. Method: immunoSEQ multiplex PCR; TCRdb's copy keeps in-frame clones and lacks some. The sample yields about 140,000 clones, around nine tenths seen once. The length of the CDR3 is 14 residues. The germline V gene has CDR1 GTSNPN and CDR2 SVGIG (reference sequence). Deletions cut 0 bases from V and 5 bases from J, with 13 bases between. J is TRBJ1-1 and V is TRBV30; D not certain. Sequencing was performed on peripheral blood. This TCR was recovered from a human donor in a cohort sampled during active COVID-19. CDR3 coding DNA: TGTGCCTGGAGTGTACGGCAGGCGGGAACTGAAGCTTTCTTT. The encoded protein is CAWSVRQAGTEAFF.